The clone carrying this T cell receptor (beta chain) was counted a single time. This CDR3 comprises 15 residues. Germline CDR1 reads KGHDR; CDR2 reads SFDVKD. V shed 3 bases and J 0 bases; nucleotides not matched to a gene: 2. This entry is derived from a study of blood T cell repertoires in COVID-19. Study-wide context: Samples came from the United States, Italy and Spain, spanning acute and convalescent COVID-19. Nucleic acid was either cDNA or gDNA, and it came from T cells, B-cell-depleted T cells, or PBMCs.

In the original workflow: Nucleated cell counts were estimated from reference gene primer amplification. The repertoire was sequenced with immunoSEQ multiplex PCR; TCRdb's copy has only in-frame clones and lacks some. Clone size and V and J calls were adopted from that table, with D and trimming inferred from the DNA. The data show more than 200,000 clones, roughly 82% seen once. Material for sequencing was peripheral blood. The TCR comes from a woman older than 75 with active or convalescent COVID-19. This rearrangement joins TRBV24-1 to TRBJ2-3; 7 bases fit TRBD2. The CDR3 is CATSDTSDSTDTQYF. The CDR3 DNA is TGTGCCACCAGTGATACTAGCGACAGCACAGATACGCAGTATTTT.